The clone carrying this TCR beta chain has a handful of counts. What it recognizes is unknown. Germline CDR1 and CDR2: SGDLS and YYNGEE. The CDR3 consists of 15 residues. Trimming stripped 0 bases from V and 4 bases from J, with 11 bases between. These data belong to a study of T cell responses to AZD1222 COVID-19 vaccine. Study-level results: Clonal diversity may have been underestimated, and the donors were mostly white British, with more females than males.

Only in-frame clones appear in the TCRdb table, and some are missing; sequencing was by immunoSEQ multiplex PCR. The table records 95,000 to 100,000 clones, about 90% of them present only once. The chain is built from TRBV9 and TRBJ2-1, with TRBD2 as a possible D gene (5 bases). The clonotype was recovered from an adult in good health. This specimen was peripheral blood, taken on day 0 of AZD1222 vaccination. The CDR3: CASSVEWETYNEQFF. As DNA, the CDR3 is TGTGCCAGCAGCGTAGAGTGGGAGACGTACAATGAGCAGTTCTTC.